This T cell receptor beta chain is drawn from a study of CD4+ T cells in melanoma. A word on this clone: What it recognizes is unknown.

Study results and limitations: Neoantigen-specific CD4+ T cells in melanoma reportedly had diverse differentiation states.

TCRdb's table, derived via immunoSEQ multiplex PCR, lists solely in-frame clones and lacks some. The repertoire consists of approximately 20,000 clones, with 83% occurring once and the leading ten covering 4.5% to 5.5%. The receptor was derived from a human donor with melanoma. Specimen: cells from a culture (not recorded whether cultured in vitro).

CDR3 sequence reads: CASSHLAGARGDTQYF. The CDR3, as DNA: TGTGCCAGCAGCCACCTAGCGGGGGCCAGGGGGGATACGCAGTATTTT. The chain combines TRBV5-4 with TRBJ2-3; TRBD2 matches 10 bases. This CDR3 is 16 amino acids long. Germline CDR1 SGHNT, CDR2 YYREEE (reference sequence). Losses at the gene ends were 4 bases for V and 6 bases for J; bases not matched to a gene: 11.